A single sample gave rise to the 28 T cell receptor beta chains below, sequenced in a study of graft-versus-host responses after intestinal transplantation. Repertoires were generated with immunoSEQ multiplex PCR, while TCRdb's copy carries only in-frame clones and drops some. The sample lists tens of thousands of clones; around 93% were seen once. The source was PBMCs, collected more than 750 days after a first intestinal transplant, on the day of a second. These receptor sequences come from a human patient who received an intestinal transplant, so some T cells may come from the graft donor.

A remark on this clone: Because it lacks the conserved phenylalanine or tryptophan at the end, this CDR3 is likely a read error. The CDR3 DNA reads as TGTGCCAGCAGCCAGGGCCTAAGCTCCTACGAGCAGTACTCC. It codes for CASSQGLSSYEQYS. The chain links TRBV14 to TRBJ2-7; D call uncertain. The germline V gene encodes CDR1 SGHDN and CDR2 FVKESK. Trimming stripped 3 bases from V and 0 bases from J, with 9 bases between. There are 14 residues in the CDR3.

The J gene is TRBJ1-5, the V gene TRBV15, with 9 bases lining up with TRBD1. V lost 0 bases, J lost 1 base, and 7 bases stayed unmatched. Germline V CDR1 and CDR2: LNHNV, YYDKDF (reference sequence). This CDR3 contains 18 residues. The CDR3: CATSRDDWGQGSNQPQHF. In DNA form, the CDR3 reads TGTGCCACCAGCAGAGATGATTGGGGACAGGGAAGCAATCAGCCCCAGCATTTT.

J is TRBJ2-2 and V is TRBV7-3, with TRBD2 matching 8 bases. This CDR3 has 16 amino acids. Germline lookup yields CDR1 SGHTA and CDR2 FQGTGA. With V trimmed by 5 bases and J by 6 bases, 11 bases remained unmatched. CDR3 region: CASSRFSGSASGELFF. The CDR3 bases are TGTGCCAGCAGCCGCTTCAGCGGGAGCGCCTCCGGGGAGCTGTTTTTT. The whole variable domain, filled in from reference TRBV7-3 and TRBJ2-2, reads GAGVSQTPSNKVTEKGKYVELRCDPISGHTALYWYRQSLGQGPEFLIYFQGTGAADDSGLPNDRFFAVRPEGSVSTLKIQRTERGDSAVYLCASSRFSGSASGELFFGEGSRLTVL.

The rearrangement links TRBV11-2 to TRBJ1-2, with TRBD1 identical over 8 bases. The V gene's germline CDR1 is SGHAT and CDR2 FQNNGV. The V gene end was trimmed by 3 bases and the J gene end by 4 bases; junction bases not matched to a gene: 4. The CDR3 covers 14 residues. The DNA for the CDR3 is TGTGCCAGCAGCTTCCGGACAGGGAGCTATGGCTACACCTTC. This sequence encodes CASSFRTGSYGYTF.

This clone showed up just once. This chain links TRBV19 with TRBJ1-1; 10 nucleotides align to TRBD1. The CDR3 is 16 residues long. Germline CDR1 is LNHDA and CDR2 is SQIVND (reference sequence). Trimming removed 4 bases from V and 1 base from J; junction bases left unmatched: 6. The CDR3 sequence: CASSRDRGRGNTEAFF. The CDR3 DNA is TGTGCCAGTAGTAGAGACAGGGGGCGAGGGAACACTGAAGCTTTCTTT.

V gene TRBV7-2 combines with J gene TRBJ2-3; TRBD1 agrees at 7 bases. Germline values: CDR1 SGHTA, CDR2 FQGNSA. The CDR3 runs 15 residues. The J segment lost 1 base and the V segment lost 5 bases, leaving 6 bases of the junction unmatched. The CDR3 is CASSQPGQRTDTQYF. CDR3 bases: TGTGCCAGCAGCCAGCCGGGACAGCGCACAGATACGCAGTATTTT.

CDR3: CSAKLGKQQYF. The CDR3 DNA is TGCAGTGCTAAACTTGGGAAGCAGCAGTACTTC. This chain joins TRBV20-1 and TRBJ2-7; D is uncertain. The length of the CDR3 is 11 residues. Germline V gene data show CDR1 as DFQATT and CDR2 as SNEGSKA (reference sequence). Trimming removed 4 bases from V and 8 bases from J, with 12 bases in between.

This clone was seen only once. The rearrangement links TRBV9 to TRBJ1-1; the D gene is possibly TRBD1 (5 bases). Germline assignment: CDR1 SGDLS and CDR2 YYNGEE. This CDR3 is 13 amino acids long. Trimming cost V 2 bases and J 3 bases, with 8 bases left between them. CDR3 sequence (DNA): TGTGCCAGCAGCGTTGGGGGGGACACTGAAGCTTTCTTT. This gives the protein CASSVGGDTEAFF.

The V call is TRBV10-3, the J call TRBJ2-1; 11 bases match TRBD2. With 0 bases clipped from V and 4 bases from J, the junction kept 2 bases outside the gene matches. Germline-derived CDR1 and CDR2 are ENHRY and SYGVKD. The CDR3 sequence is 16 residues long. The CDR3 sequence: CAISESGLAAYNEQFF. For the CDR3, the DNA is TGTGCCATCAGTGAGTCGGGACTAGCGGCATACAATGAGCAGTTCTTC.

This sequence joins TRBV6-6 and TRBJ2-5, with TRBD1 as a possible D gene (6 bases). The CDR3 spans 14 residues. The V gene's germline CDR1 is MNHNY and CDR2 SVGAGI (reference sequence). Trimming removed 5 bases at V and 0 bases at J, with 10 bases between. The CDR3 loop reads CASSHGQYQETQYF. The CDR3 bases are TGTGCCAGCAGTCACGGACAGTACCAAGAGACCCAGTACTTC.

The chain combines TRBV15 with TRBJ1-2; 10 bases fit TRBD1. Germline V gene sequence: CDR1 LNHNV, CDR2 YYDKDF (reference sequence). V shed 0 bases, J shed 4 bases, and the junction held 11 bases outside the gene matches. The length of the CDR3 is 18 residues. The CDR3 loop is CATSRDPGTGEEGYGYTF. The CDR3 nucleotides read TGTGCCACCAGCAGAGATCCCGGGACAGGGGAGGAGGGCTATGGCTACACCTTC.

This clone is a singleton in its sample. The genes are TRBV30 and TRBJ2-2; possibly TRBD1 for D (6 bases). V was cut by 2 bases and J by 1 base, with 17 bases left in between. Germline V gene lookup returns CDR1 GTSNPN and CDR2 SVGIG (reference sequence). CDR3 length: 17 residues. CDR3 sequence reads: CAWSKGVTFQNTGELFF. CDR3 in DNA: TGTGCCTGGAGTAAGGGGGTAACATTTCAGAACACCGGGGAGCTGTTTTTT.

The chain links TRBV7-2 to TRBJ2-7; 7 bases map to TRBD1. The CDR3 runs 15 residues. V dropped 5 bases and J dropped 3; count of bases not matched to a gene: 10. CDR1 is SGHTA, CDR2 FQGNSA, per germline. As DNA, the CDR3 is TGTGCCAGCAGCCGAGTAGACAGGGCGGTCTACGAGCAGTACTTC. Its translation is CASSRVDRAVYEQYF.

V is TRBV13 and J is TRBJ2-6; the D call may be TRBD1 or TRBD2 (5 bases each). CDR1 is PRHDT and CDR2 is FYEKMQ in the germline V gene (reference sequence). V shed 5 bases and J shed 3 bases, with 11 bases lying between them. The CDR3 is 15 amino acids. This CDR3 is CASSRGQGGANVLTF. The CDR3 nucleotides read TGTGCCAGCAGCCGAGGGCAGGGTGGGGCCAACGTCCTGACTTTC.

The chain carries TRBV6-5 and TRBJ2-7; tentatively, D is TRBD1 (6 bases). The CDR3 totals 14 residues. The germline V and J ends were trimmed by 5 bases and 3 bases, with 14 bases remaining between them. Germline V gives CDR1 MNHEY, CDR2 SVGAGI. CDR3 sequence (DNA): TGTGCCAGCAGTGCAACAGGGAAGTACTACGAGCAGTACTTC. The encoded protein is CASSATGKYYEQYF.

V gene TRBV6-1 combines with J gene TRBJ1-1; possibly TRBD1 for D (5 bases). The CDR3 extends over 15 amino acids. Germline assignment: CDR1 MNHNS and CDR2 SASEGT. The V end lost 4 bases, the J end lost 1 base, and 13 bases lay between the germline ends. The CDR3 region is CASSVHDTGNTEAFF. CDR3 DNA: TGTGCCAGCAGTGTACACGACACAGGGAACACTGAAGCTTTCTTT.

The CDR3 loop reads CASSLSTPYEQYF. The CDR3 coding sequence is TGTGCCAGCAGCTTATCGACACCGTACGAGCAGTACTTC. The genes are TRBV7-8 and TRBJ2-7, with D unresolved. V gave up 2 bases and J gave up 4 bases, with 9 bases separating them. The germline V gene encodes CDR1 SGHVS and CDR2 FQNEAQ. The CDR3 sequence is 13 residues long.

The chain employs TRBV7-3 and TRBJ2-3; no definite D call. V dropped 5 bases and J dropped 0 bases, with 12 bases sitting between them. The CDR3 runs to 15 residues. The germline V gene has CDR1 SGHTA and CDR2 FQGTGA. The CDR3 spells CASSPLGFSTDTQYF. DNA for the CDR3: TGTGCCAGCAGCCCGTTAGGGTTTAGCACAGATACGCAGTATTTT.

This CDR3 is CASTTGVYEQYF. In nucleotides, the CDR3 is TGTGCTAGTACGACAGGGGTATACGAGCAGTACTTC. The J gene is TRBJ2-7, the V gene TRBV12-5; 8 positions match TRBD1. The CDR3 totals 12 residues. V shed 8 bases and J 4 bases; nucleotides not matched to a gene: 4. From germline, CDR1 is LGHNT and CDR2 FRNRAP.

This clone has only one observation. The J gene is TRBJ2-7, the V gene TRBV28; TRBD2 matches 7 bases. Trimming removed 6 bases from V and 2 bases from J; junction bases left unmatched: 10. The CDR3 covers 15 residues. Germline CDR1 and CDR2: MDHEN and SYDVKM. In DNA, the CDR3 is TGTGCCAGCAGCGCAAGCGGGGAAGCAACCTACGAGCAGTACTTC. Amino acid sequence: CASSASGEATYEQYF.

The chain links TRBV11-2 to TRBJ2-1; TRBD1 matches at 8 bases. CDR3 length equals 16 residues. CDR1 SGHAT and CDR2 FQNNGV come from the germline V gene. V lost 0 bases, J lost 7 bases, and 8 bases stayed unmatched. CDR3 sequence: CASSLDSRTGRNEQFF. The CDR3 DNA reads as TGTGCCAGCAGCTTAGACTCTAGGACAGGGCGGAATGAGCAGTTCTTC.

The gene calls are TRBV5-1 and TRBJ1-5; no clear D gene. This CDR3 is 13 amino acids long. Germline CDR1 is SGHRS and CDR2 is YFSETQ. Trimming shortened V by 1 base and J by 4 bases, and 6 bases separated the two germline ends. The CDR3 region has the DNA TGCGCCAGCAGCTTGCACGAAAATCAGCCCCAGCATTTT. Residues: CASSLHENQPQHF. Filled out from reference TRBV5-1 and TRBJ1-5, the complete variable domain reads KAGVTQTPRYLIKTRGQQVTLSCSPISGHRSVSWYQQTPGQGLQFLFEYFSETQRNKGNFPGRFSGRQFSNSRSEMNVSTLELGDSALYLCASSLHENQPQHFGDGTRLSIL.

This sequence joins TRBV30 and TRBJ2-7; D might be TRBD2 (6 bases). The length of the CDR3 is 13 residues. The V and J ends lost 5 bases and 4 bases respectively, with 15 bases between them. Germline V gene lookup returns CDR1 GTSNPN and CDR2 SVGIG (reference sequence). CDR3 nucleotides: TGTGCCTGGGCCCTCGGGAGTTATTACGAGCAGTACTTC. Its protein is CAWALGSYYEQYF.

The V gene is TRBV5-5, the J gene TRBJ1-4, with 11 bases identical to TRBD1. This CDR3 has 18 residues. Germline V gives CDR1 SGHKS, CDR2 YYEKEE (reference sequence). V lost 5 bases to trimming and J lost 7 bases; unmatched junction nucleotides: 16. The CDR3 nucleotides are TGTGCCAGCAGTCTGGCTCCTCAAGGGACAGGGGGGAGTGAAAAACTGTTTTTT. It yields the protein CASSLAPQGTGGSEKLFF.

V gene TRBV7-9 combines with J gene TRBJ1-2; no clear D. Germline lookup yields CDR1 SEHNR and CDR2 FQNEAQ (reference sequence). The V end lost 3 bases, the J end lost 3 bases, and 8 bases lay between the germline ends. The CDR3 sequence is 13 residues long. CDR3 bases: TGTGCCAGCAGCTTCCTAGACCACTATGGCTACACCTTC. Its translation: CASSFLDHYGYTF.

The rearrangement links TRBV9 to TRBJ2-7; D may match TRBD1 or TRBD2 (6 bases each). The V gene's germline CDR1 is SGDLS and CDR2 YYNGEE. This CDR3 comprises 19 residues. Trimming removed 4 bases from V and 4 bases from J, with 30 bases in between. CDR3 region: CASSPQGGLARGPGYEQYF. The DNA of the CDR3 is TGTGCCAGCAGCCCCCAAGGGGGGCTAGCCCGGGGGCCGGGGTACGAGCAGTACTTC.

This chain joins TRBV7-9 and TRBJ2-5; D remains unclear. The J call may be faulty, since TRBJ2-7 better matches the DNA end. The CDR3 consists of 13 residues. Germline V gene sequence: CDR1 SEHNR, CDR2 FQNEAQ (reference sequence). The CDR3 region has the DNA TGTGCCAGCAGCTCCAGTTCGGGCGGCGAGCAGTACTTC. Protein product: CASSSSSGGEQYF.

The chain carries TRBV28 and TRBJ2-7; D possibly corresponds to TRBD2 (6 bases). With 2 bases removed from V and 7 bases from J, the gap between germline ends came to 21 bases. Germline V gives CDR1 MDHEN, CDR2 SYDVKM. This CDR3 has 16 amino acids. CDR3 sequence: CASSLPPPGVKREQYF. The CDR3 DNA reads as TGTGCCAGCAGTTTACCCCCCCCGGGAGTAAAAAGGGAGCAGTACTTC.